This entry concerns a single TCR beta chain. Antigen: not known. The germline CDR1 and CDR2 sequences are LGHDT and YNNKEL (reference sequence). With 2 bases removed from V and 3 bases from J, the gap between germline ends came to 12 bases. The CDR3 spans 15 residues. Here immunoSEQ multiplex PCR was the method, and the copy in TCRdb shows in-frame clones only, minus some. The sample records around 33,000 clones, 82% being singletons. Within the ViraFEST assay, antigen-specific CD4+ T cells underwent expansion with viral peptide pools prior to sequencing. CD4+ T cell isolation took place after nine to eleven days of culture. Subjects were given two BNT162b2 or mRNA-1273 vaccine doses. This record belongs to a study of vaccination effects on CD4 cells after COVID-19.

The V call is TRBV3-1 (or the pseudogene TRBV3-2), the J call TRBJ2-3; D remains unclear. This TCR derives from a human donor who received a COVID-19 vaccine. Some clones in this sample may be carry-over from other donors' samples. Sequencing was performed on CD4+ T cells from PBMCs cultured with HCoV-NL63 spike peptides, taken after COVID-19 vaccination. CDR3 sequence: CASSQRRLGTDTQYF. The CDR3 DNA reads TGTGCCAGCAGCCAAAGGCGGTTGGGTACAGATACGCAGTATTTT.